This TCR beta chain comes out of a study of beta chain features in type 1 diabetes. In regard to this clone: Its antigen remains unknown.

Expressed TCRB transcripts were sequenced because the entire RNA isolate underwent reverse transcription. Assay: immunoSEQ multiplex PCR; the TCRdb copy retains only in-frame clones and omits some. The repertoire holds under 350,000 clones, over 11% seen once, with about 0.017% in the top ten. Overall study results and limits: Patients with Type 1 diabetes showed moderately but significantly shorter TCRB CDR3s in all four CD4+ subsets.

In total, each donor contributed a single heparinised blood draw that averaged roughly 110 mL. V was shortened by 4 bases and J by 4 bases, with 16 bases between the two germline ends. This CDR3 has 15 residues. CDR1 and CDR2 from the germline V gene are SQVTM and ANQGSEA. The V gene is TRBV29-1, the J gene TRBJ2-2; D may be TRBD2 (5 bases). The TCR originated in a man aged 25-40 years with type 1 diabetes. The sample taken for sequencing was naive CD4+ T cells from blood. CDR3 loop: CSVAVTGSVTGELFF. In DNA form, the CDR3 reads TGCAGCGTTGCCGTGACGGGGTCGGTCACCGGGGAGCTGTTTTTT.